At least ten counts were recorded for the clone carrying this T cell receptor (beta chain). Ligated cDNA underwent four rounds of PCR with nested alpha and beta constant region primers and SP2. Each CDR3 protein gets one entry after TCRdb re-called the 5' RACE reads with MiXCR. The table has about 56,000 distinct CDR3 sequences, under 10% seen once. The data belong to a study of naive and memory T cell subsets. V lost 4 bases to trimming and J lost 5 bases, with 15 bases between them. Germline CDR1 is SGDLS and CDR2 is YYNGEE. This CDR3 spans 14 amino acids. The library had UMIs added by 3' ligation of an oligonucleotide to TCR cDNA.

The origin of this receptor is a female donor in good health. The rearrangement links TRBV9 to TRBJ1-1; perhaps TRBD1 as D (6 bases). The CDR3 loop is CASSPRGRGTEAFF. CDR3 bases: TGTGCCAGCAGCCCCCGAGGGAGGGGGACTGAAGCTTTCTTT.